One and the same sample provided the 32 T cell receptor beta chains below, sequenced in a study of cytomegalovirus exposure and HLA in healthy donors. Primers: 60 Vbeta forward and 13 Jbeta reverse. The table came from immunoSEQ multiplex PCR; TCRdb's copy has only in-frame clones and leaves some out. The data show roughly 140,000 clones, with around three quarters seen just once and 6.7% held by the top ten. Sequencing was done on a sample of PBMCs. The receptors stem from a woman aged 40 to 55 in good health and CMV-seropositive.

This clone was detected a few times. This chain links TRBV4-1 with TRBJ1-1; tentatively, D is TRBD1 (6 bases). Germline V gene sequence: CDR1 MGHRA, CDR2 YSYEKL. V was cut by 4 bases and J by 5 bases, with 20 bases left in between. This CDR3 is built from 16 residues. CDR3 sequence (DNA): TGCGCCAGCAGCCCATACGGGAGGGGGGGGAGTACTGAAGCTTTCTTT. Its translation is CASSPYGRGGSTEAFF.

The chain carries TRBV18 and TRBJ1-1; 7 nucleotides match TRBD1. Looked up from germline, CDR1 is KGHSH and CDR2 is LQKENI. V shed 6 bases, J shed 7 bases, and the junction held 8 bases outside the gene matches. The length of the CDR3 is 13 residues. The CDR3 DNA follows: TGTGCCAGCTCGCCGGGGACAGTATTTGAAGCTTTCTTT. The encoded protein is CASSPGTVFEAFF.

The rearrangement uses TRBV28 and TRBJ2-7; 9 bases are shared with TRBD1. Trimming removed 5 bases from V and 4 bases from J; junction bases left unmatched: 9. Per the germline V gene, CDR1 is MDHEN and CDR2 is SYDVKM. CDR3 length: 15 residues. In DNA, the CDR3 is TGTGCCAGCAGTCAAGGGGGGACAGGGCTTTACGAGCAGTACTTC. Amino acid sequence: CASSQGGTGLYEQYF.

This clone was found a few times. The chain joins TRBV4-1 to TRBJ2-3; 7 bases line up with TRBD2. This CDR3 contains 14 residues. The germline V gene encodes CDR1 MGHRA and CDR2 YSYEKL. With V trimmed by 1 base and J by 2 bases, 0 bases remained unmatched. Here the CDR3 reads CASSQGDYTDTQYF. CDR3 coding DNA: TGCGCCAGCAGCCAAGGGGACTACACAGATACGCAGTATTTT.

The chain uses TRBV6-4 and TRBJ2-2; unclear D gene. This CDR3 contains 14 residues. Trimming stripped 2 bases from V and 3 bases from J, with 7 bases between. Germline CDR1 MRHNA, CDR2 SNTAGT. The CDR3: CASSDEADTGELFF. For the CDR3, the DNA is TGTGCCAGCAGTGACGAGGCAGACACCGGGGAGCTGTTTTTT.

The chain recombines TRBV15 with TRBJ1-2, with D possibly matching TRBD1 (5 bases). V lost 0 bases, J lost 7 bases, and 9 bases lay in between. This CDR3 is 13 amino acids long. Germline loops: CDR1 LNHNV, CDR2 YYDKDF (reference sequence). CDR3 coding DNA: TGTGCCACCAGCAGAGATAGGCAGGGTGGCTACACCTTC. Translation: CATSRDRQGGYTF.

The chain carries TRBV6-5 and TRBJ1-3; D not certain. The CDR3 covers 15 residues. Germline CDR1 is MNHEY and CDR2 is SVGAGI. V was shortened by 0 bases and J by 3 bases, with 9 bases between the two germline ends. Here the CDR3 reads CASSYSSGCGNTIYF. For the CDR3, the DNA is TGTGCCAGCAGTTACTCTTCCGGGTGTGGAAACACCATATATTTT.

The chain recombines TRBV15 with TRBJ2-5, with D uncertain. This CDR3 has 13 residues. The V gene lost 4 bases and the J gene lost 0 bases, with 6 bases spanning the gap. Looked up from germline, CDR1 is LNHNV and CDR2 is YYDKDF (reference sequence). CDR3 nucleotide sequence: TGTGCCACCAGCATCCCGTACCAAGAGACCCAGTACTTC. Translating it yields CATSIPYQETQYF.

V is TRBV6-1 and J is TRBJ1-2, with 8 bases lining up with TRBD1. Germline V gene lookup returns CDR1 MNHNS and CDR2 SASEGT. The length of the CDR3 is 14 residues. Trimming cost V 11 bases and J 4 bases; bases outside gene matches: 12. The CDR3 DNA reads TGTGCCGTCCAGATTGAGGGACAGGTCTATGGCTACACCTTC. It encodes CAVQIEGQVYGYTF.

The CDR3 spells CASSVRGGHEGELFF. In nucleotides, the CDR3 is TGTGCCAGCAGTGTGCGGGGGGGGCACGAAGGGGAGCTGTTTTTT. This rearrangement joins TRBV2 to TRBJ2-2; 9 bases align to TRBD2. Unmatched junction bases numbered 8, after V lost 4 bases and J lost 8 bases. The germline gives CDR1 SNHLY, CDR2 FYNNEI. This CDR3 contains 15 residues.

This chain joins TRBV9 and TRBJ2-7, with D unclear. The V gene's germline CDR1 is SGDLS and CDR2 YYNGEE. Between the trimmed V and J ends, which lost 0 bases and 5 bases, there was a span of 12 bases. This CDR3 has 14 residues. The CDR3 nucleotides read TGTGCCAGCAGCGTAGTGATCGGCCGGGACGAGCAGTACTTC. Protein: CASSVVIGRDEQYF. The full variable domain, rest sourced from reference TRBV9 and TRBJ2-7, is DSGVTQTPKHLITATGQRVTLRCSPRSGDLSVYWYQQSLDQGLQFLIQYYNGEERAKGNILERFSAQQFPDLHSELNLSSLELGDSALYFCASSVVIGRDEQYFGPGTRLTVT.

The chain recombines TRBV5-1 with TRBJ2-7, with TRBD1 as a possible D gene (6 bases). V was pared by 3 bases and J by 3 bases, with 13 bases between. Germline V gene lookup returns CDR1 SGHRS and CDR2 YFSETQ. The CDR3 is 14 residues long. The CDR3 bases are TGCGCCAGCAGCTCGAACCCGACAGGCTACGAGCAGTACTTC. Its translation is CASSSNPTGYEQYF.

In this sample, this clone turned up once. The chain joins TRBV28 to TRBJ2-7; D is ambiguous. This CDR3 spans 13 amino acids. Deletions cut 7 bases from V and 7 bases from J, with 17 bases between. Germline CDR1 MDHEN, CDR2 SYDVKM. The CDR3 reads CASKREASGEQYF. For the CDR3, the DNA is TGTGCCAGCAAGCGTGAGGCCTCCGGGGAGCAGTACTTC.

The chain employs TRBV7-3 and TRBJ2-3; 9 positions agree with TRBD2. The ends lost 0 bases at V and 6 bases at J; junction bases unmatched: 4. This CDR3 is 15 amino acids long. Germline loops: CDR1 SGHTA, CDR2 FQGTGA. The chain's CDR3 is CASSLTSSGADTQYF. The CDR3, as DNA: TGTGCCAGCAGCTTAACGTCTAGCGGGGCCGATACGCAGTATTTT. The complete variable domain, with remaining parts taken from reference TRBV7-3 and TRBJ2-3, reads GAGVSQTPSNKVTEKGKYVELRCDPISGHTALYWYRQSLGQGPEFLIYFQGTGAADDSGLPNDRFFAVRPEGSVSTLKIQRTERGDSAVYLCASSLTSSGADTQYFGPGTRLTVL.

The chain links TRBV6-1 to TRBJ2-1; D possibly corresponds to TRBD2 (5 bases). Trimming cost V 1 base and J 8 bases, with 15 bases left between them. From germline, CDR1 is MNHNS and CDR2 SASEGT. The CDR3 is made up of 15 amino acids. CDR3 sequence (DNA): TGTGCCAGCAGTGAAGTTGCGGGTTCTAGGTATGAGCAGTTCTTC. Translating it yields CASSEVAGSRYEQFF.

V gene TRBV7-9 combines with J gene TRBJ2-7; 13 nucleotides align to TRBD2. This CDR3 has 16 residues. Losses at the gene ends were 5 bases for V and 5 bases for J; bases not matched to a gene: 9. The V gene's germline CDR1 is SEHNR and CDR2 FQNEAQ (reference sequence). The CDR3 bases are TGTGCCAGCAGCCCGCAAACTAGCGGGGGGGCCCACGAGCAGTACTTC. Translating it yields CASSPQTSGGAHEQYF.

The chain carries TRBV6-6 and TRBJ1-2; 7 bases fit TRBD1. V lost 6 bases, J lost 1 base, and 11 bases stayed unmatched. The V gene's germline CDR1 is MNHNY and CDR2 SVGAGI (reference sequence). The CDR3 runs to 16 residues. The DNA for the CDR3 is TGTGCCAGCAGAACACAGGGGACAGAATTTAACTATGGCTACACCTTC. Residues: CASRTQGTEFNYGYTF.

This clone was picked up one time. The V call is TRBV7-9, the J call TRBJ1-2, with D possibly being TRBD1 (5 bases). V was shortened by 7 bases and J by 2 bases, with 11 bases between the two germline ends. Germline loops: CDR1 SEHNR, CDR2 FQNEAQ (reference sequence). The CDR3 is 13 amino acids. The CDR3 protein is CASNPDSNYGYTF. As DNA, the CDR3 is TGTGCCAGCAACCCTGACAGCAACTATGGCTACACCTTC.

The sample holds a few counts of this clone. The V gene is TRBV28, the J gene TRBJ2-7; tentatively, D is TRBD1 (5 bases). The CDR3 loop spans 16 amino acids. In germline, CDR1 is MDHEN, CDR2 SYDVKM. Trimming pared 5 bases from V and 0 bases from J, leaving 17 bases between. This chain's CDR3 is CASSTERGEDSYEQYF. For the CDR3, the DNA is TGTGCCAGCAGTACAGAAAGGGGTGAGGACTCCTACGAGCAGTACTTC.

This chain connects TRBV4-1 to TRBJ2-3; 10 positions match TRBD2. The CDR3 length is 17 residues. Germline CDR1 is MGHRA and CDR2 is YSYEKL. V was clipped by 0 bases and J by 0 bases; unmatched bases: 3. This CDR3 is CASSQESLAGSTDTQYF. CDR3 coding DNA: TGCGCCAGCAGCCAAGAATCACTAGCGGGGAGCACAGATACGCAGTATTTT.

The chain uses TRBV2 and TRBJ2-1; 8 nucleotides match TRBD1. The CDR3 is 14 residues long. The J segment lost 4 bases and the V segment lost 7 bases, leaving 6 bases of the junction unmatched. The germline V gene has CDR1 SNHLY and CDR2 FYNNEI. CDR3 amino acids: CASIPGQDYNEQFF. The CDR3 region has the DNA TGTGCCAGCATTCCGGGACAGGATTACAATGAGCAGTTCTTC.

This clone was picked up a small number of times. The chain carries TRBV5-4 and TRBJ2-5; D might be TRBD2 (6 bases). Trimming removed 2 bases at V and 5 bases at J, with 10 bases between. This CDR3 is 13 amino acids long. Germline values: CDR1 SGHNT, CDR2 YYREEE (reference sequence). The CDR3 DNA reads TGTGCCAGCAGCTTCCTAGCGAGCGAGACCCAGTACTTC. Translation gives CASSFLASETQYF.

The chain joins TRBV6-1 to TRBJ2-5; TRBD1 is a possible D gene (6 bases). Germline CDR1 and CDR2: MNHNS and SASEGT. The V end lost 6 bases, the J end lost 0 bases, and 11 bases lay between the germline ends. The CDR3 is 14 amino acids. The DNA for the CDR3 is TGTGCCAGCAGACTAGGACAGAACCAAGAGACCCAGTACTTC. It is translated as CASRLGQNQETQYF.

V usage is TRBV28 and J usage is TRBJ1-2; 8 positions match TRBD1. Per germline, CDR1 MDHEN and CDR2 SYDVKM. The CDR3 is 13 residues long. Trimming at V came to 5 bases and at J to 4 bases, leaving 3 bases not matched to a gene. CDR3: CASSRTGTYGYTF. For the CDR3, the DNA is TGTGCCAGCAGTCGGACAGGGACCTATGGCTACACCTTC.

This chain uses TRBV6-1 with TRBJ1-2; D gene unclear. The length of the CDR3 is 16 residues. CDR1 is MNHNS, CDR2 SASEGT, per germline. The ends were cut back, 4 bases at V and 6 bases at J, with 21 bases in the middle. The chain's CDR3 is CASSGILGGGKDGYTF. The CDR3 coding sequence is TGTGCCAGCAGTGGCATATTAGGTGGAGGGAAGGATGGCTACACCTTC.

This CDR3 reads CAWTRENTEAFF. In nucleotides, the CDR3 is TGTGCCTGGACCAGGGAGAACACTGAAGCTTTCTTT. The J gene is TRBJ1-1, the V gene TRBV30; weak D call: TRBD1 (5 bases). CDR3 size: 12 residues. The V gene lost 4 bases and the J gene lost 1 base, with 7 bases spanning the gap. Germline V gives CDR1 GTSNPN, CDR2 SVGIG (reference sequence).

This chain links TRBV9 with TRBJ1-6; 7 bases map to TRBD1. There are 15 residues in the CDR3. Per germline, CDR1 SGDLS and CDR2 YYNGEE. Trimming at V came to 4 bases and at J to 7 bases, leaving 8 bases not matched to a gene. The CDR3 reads CASSPQGQFNSPLHF. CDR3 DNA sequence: TGTGCCAGCAGCCCCCAGGGACAGTTCAATTCACCCCTCCACTTT.

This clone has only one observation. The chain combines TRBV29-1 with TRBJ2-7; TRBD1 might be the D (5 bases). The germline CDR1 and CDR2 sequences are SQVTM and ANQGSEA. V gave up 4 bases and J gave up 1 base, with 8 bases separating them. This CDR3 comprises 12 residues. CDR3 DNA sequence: TGCAGCGTTGGGACAACATCCTACGAGCAGTACTTC. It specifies CSVGTTSYEQYF.

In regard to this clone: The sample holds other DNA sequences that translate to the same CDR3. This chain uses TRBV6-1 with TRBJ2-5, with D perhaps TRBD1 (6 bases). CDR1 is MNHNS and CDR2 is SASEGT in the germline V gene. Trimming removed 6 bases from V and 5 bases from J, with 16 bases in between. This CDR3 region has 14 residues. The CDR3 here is CASRTGTLQETQYF. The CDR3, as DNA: TGTGCCAGCAGGACCGGGACACTCCAGGAGACCCAGTACTTC.

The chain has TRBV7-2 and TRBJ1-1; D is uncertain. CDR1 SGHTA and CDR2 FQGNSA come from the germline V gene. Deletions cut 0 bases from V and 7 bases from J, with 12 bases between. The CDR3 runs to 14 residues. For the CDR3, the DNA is TGTGCCAGCAGCTTAGCCAACATGCTTCATGAAGCTTTCTTT. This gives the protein CASSLANMLHEAFF. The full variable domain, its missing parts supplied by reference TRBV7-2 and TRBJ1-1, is GAGVSQSPSNKVTEKGKDVELRCDPISGHTALYWYRQSLGQGLEFLIYFQGNSAPDKSGLPSDRFSAERTGGSVSTLTIQRTQQEDSAVYLCASSLANMLHEAFFGQGTRLTVV.

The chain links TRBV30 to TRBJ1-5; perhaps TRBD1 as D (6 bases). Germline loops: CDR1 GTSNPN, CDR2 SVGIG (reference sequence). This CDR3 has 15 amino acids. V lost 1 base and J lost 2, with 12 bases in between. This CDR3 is CAWSAGASGNQPQHF. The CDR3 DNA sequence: TGTGCCTGGAGTGCAGGGGCTTCTGGCAATCAGCCCCAGCATTTT.

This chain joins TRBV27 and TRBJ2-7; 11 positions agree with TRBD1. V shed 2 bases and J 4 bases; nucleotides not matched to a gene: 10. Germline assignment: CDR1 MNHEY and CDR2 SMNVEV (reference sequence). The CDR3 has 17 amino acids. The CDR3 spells CASSLNRIRDRGYEQYF. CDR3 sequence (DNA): TGTGCCAGCAGTTTAAACCGGATACGGGACAGGGGGTACGAGCAGTACTTC.